This T cell receptor beta chain was observed in a study of blood T cell repertoires in COVID-19. The assay was immunoSEQ multiplex PCR, and TCRdb's table has in-frame clones only and misses some. The sample holds around 55,000 clones, over 80% seen once. Sequences were obtained from peripheral blood. The clonotype originates from a man between 60 and 75 years old with acute or convalescent COVID-19.

CDR3 coding DNA: TGTGCCAGTAGTATAGTGAGGGACAGGGAGACTAATGAAAAACTGTTTTTT. Encoded protein: CASSIVRDRETNEKLFF. V gene TRBV19 combines with J gene TRBJ1-4, with TRBD1 matching 9 bases. The CDR3 spans 17 residues. V lost 1 base and J lost 2; bases outside the gene matches: 5. Germline-derived CDR1 and CDR2 are LNHDA and SQIVND (reference sequence).